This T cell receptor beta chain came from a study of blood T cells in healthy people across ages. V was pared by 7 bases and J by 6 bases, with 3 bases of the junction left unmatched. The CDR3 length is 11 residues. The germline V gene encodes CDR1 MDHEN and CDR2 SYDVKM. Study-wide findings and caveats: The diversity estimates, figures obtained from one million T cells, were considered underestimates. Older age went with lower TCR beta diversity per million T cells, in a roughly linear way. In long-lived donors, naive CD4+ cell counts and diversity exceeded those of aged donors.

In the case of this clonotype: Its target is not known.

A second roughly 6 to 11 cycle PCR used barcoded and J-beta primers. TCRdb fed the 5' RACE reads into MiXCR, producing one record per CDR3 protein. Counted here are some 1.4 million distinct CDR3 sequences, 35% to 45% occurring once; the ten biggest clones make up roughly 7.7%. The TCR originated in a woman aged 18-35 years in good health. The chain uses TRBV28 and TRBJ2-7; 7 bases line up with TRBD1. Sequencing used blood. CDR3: CASKGAVEQYF. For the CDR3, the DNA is TGTGCCAGCAAGGGGGCAGTCGAGCAGTACTTC.